These T cell receptor beta chains were read from a single sample in a study of long-term antiretroviral therapy in people with HIV. Sequencing used immunoSEQ multiplex PCR; TCRdb keeps in-frame clones, though not all of them. The sample shows approximately 24,000 clones, approximately 80% of them seen only once. The source material was unsorted PBMCs, sampled at the start of antiretroviral therapy, before treatment. All receptors derive from a woman aged 18-29 years with HIV. Both conserved end residues are part of each CDR3. Fields, in order: V gene, J gene, D gene, clone size, CDR3 DNA, CDR3 protein. The D gene is left open where the match is weak. Clone size is given for some rows only: seen once, a few or many times, or a class if the clone is expanded.

V gene: TRBV13
J gene: TRBJ1-2
D gene: NA
clone size: NA
CDR3 DNA: TGTGCCAGCAGCTTAGTCACAGCCTATGGCTACACCTTC
CDR3 protein: CASSLVTAYGYTF

V gene: TRBV6-5
J gene: TRBJ2-7
D gene: NA
clone size: NA
CDR3 DNA: TGTGCCAGCACCAGTGCTTCCTACGAGCAGTACTTC
CDR3 protein: CASTSASYEQYF

V gene: TRBV10-3
J gene: TRBJ2-7
D gene: NA
clone size: NA
CDR3 DNA: TGTGCCATCAGTGAGTCGGGAGGCTCCTACGAGCAGTACTTC
CDR3 protein: CAISESGGSYEQYF

V gene: TRBV9
J gene: TRBJ2-5
D gene: TRBD2
clone size: NA
CDR3 DNA: TGTGCCAGCAGTTTTAGCGGGGGGGCTACGGAGACCCAGTACTTC
CDR3 protein: CASSFSGGATETQYF

V gene: TRBV7-3
J gene: TRBJ1-1
D gene: TRBD1
clone size: NA
CDR3 DNA: TGTGCCAGCAGCGCTCAGGGGGGCACTGAAGCTTTCTTT
CDR3 protein: CASSAQGGTEAFF

V gene: TRBV19
J gene: TRBJ2-7
D gene: NA
clone size: once
CDR3 DNA: TGTGCCAGTAGCACTGGGACGGGAATTACCTCGGGGTCCTACGAGCAGTACTTC
CDR3 protein: CASSTGTGITSGSYEQYF

V gene: TRBV30
J gene: TRBJ2-2
D gene: TRBD2
clone size: once
CDR3 DNA: TGTGCCTGGACAGCGGGAGGTGGGGAGCTGTTTTTT
CDR3 protein: CAWTAGGGELFF

V gene: TRBV7-2
J gene: TRBJ2-7
D gene: TRBD1
clone size: NA
CDR3 DNA: TGTGCCAGCAGGTCGACAGGGGGCAGTGGGTACGAGCAGTACTTC
CDR3 protein: CASRSTGGSGYEQYF

V gene: TRBV6-5
J gene: TRBJ2-7
D gene: NA
clone size: NA
CDR3 DNA: TGTGCCAGCAGTTTCGGAGGGCCCTACGAGCAGTACTTC
CDR3 protein: CASSFGGPYEQYF

V gene: TRBV2
J gene: TRBJ1-1
D gene: NA
clone size: NA
CDR3 DNA: TGTGCCAGCAGTGAAGCGCTGGGGGGGAACACTGAAGCTTTCTTT
CDR3 protein: CASSEALGGNTEAFF

V gene: TRBV6-6
J gene: TRBJ1-3
D gene: NA
clone size: NA
CDR3 DNA: TGTGCCAGCAGTTACGGGGGTCCCTCTGGAAACACCATATATTTT
CDR3 protein: CASSYGGPSGNTIYF

V gene: TRBV4-1
J gene: TRBJ2-7
D gene: NA
clone size: NA
CDR3 DNA: TGCGCCAGCAGCCAAATCGACAGTTCTTACGAGCAGTACTTC
CDR3 protein: CASSQIDSSYEQYF

V gene: TRBV5-8
J gene: TRBJ1-1
D gene: TRBD1
clone size: NA
CDR3 DNA: TGTGCCAGCAGCCCCGACAGGGGGGGTTACACTGAAGCTTTCTTT
CDR3 protein: CASSPDRGGYTEAFF

V gene: TRBV19
J gene: TRBJ1-4
D gene: TRBD1
clone size: NA
CDR3 DNA: TGTGCCAGTAGTCGGGGACAGGGCGGCGAAAAACTGTTTTTT
CDR3 protein: CASSRGQGGEKLFF

V gene: TRBV5-1
J gene: TRBJ1-1
D gene: NA
clone size: NA
CDR3 DNA: TGCGCCAGCAGCTTGGGTGGATTTAATGAAGCTTTCTTT
CDR3 protein: CASSLGGFNEAFF

V gene: TRBV2
J gene: TRBJ1-1
D gene: NA
clone size: NA
CDR3 DNA: TGTGCCAGACCCATGAACACTGAAGCTTTCTTT
CDR3 protein: CARPMNTEAFF

V gene: TRBV19
J gene: TRBJ2-2
D gene: TRBD2
clone size: NA
CDR3 DNA: TGTGCCAGTAGATCACTAGCGGGGGGCTCCCTTGGCGGGGAGCTGTTTTTT
CDR3 protein: CASRSLAGGSLGGELFF

V gene: TRBV27
J gene: TRBJ1-2
D gene: TRBD1
clone size: NA
CDR3 DNA: TGTGCCAGCAGTTCTCGAGGGGACAGGTCTAGGGGCTACACCTTC
CDR3 protein: CASSSRGDRSRGYTF

V gene: TRBV7-9
J gene: TRBJ1-1
D gene: TRBD1
clone size: once
CDR3 DNA: TGTGCCAGCAGCCCCGGGACAGGGGGCGCGGGTGGTGGAGCTTTCTTT
CDR3 protein: CASSPGTGGAGGGAFF

V gene: TRBV11-2
J gene: TRBJ2-7
D gene: NA
clone size: once
CDR3 DNA: TGTGCCAGCAGTACCGCAGGGGACTACGAGCAGTACTTC
CDR3 protein: CASSTAGDYEQYF

V gene: TRBV6-6
J gene: TRBJ2-5
D gene: NA
clone size: NA
CDR3 DNA: TGTGCCAGCAGTTACCTGGGGGCCAAAGGGGAGACCCAGTACTTC
CDR3 protein: CASSYLGAKGETQYF

V gene: TRBV19
J gene: TRBJ1-5
D gene: NA
clone size: NA
CDR3 DNA: TGTGCCAGTAGTATAGACAAATATCAGCCCCAGCATTTT
CDR3 protein: CASSIDKYQPQHF

V gene: TRBV28
J gene: TRBJ2-2
D gene: NA
clone size: NA
CDR3 DNA: TGTGCCAGCAGCCCTCGGGGCACCGGGGAGCTGTTTTTT
CDR3 protein: CASSPRGTGELFF

V gene: TRBV7-2
J gene: TRBJ2-7
D gene: TRBD1
clone size: NA
CDR3 DNA: TGTGCCAGCAGCCTCGGGACAGGGCCCTACGAGCAGTACTTC
CDR3 protein: CASSLGTGPYEQYF

V gene: TRBV6-5
J gene: TRBJ2-1
D gene: NA
clone size: NA
CDR3 DNA: TGTGCCAGCAGCCAAGACCCCGGGGGTTACAATGAGCAGTTCTTC
CDR3 protein: CASSQDPGGYNEQFF

V gene: TRBV9
J gene: TRBJ1-3
D gene: NA
clone size: NA
CDR3 DNA: TGTGCCAGCGAACCCAGCTCTGGAAACACCATATATTTT
CDR3 protein: CASEPSSGNTIYF

V gene: TRBV27
J gene: TRBJ2-7
D gene: NA
clone size: once
CDR3 DNA: TGTGCCAGCAGTTACGGGGGAAACGAGCAGTACTTC
CDR3 protein: CASSYGGNEQYF

V gene: TRBV6-6
J gene: TRBJ2-1
D gene: TRBD2
clone size: NA
CDR3 DNA: TGTGCCAGCAGTTCGGGACTACTCTACAATGAGCAGTTCTTC
CDR3 protein: CASSSGLLYNEQFF

V gene: TRBV28
J gene: TRBJ1-1
D gene: NA
clone size: medium-sized
CDR3 DNA: TGTGCCAGCAGTTTATCGGGCGGGAACACTGAAGCTTTCTTT
CDR3 protein: CASSLSGGNTEAFF

V gene: TRBV18
J gene: TRBJ1-5
D gene: TRBD1
clone size: once
CDR3 DNA: TGTGCCAGCTCACCTCGGGACAGGGGTCCGCCCCAGCATTTT
CDR3 protein: CASSPRDRGPPQHF

V gene: TRBV7-6
J gene: TRBJ2-7
D gene: NA
clone size: NA
CDR3 DNA: TGTGCCAGCAGCTTAGCGGCAGAACCCTACGAGCAGTACTTC
CDR3 protein: CASSLAAEPYEQYF

V gene: TRBV9
J gene: TRBJ1-4
D gene: TRBD1
clone size: NA
CDR3 DNA: TGTGCCAGCAGCCCCCGACAGGGGACGGGAGAAAAACTGTTTTTT
CDR3 protein: CASSPRQGTGEKLFF

V gene: TRBV5-1
J gene: TRBJ1-1
D gene: NA
clone size: NA
CDR3 DNA: TGCGCCAGCAGCTTGGATCGGAGTAACACTGAAGCTTTCTTT
CDR3 protein: CASSLDRSNTEAFF

V gene: TRBV7-9
J gene: TRBJ1-1
D gene: NA
clone size: few
CDR3 DNA: TGTGCCAGCAGCCACACAGTGAACACTGAAGCTTTCTTT
CDR3 protein: CASSHTVNTEAFF

V gene: TRBV7-8
J gene: TRBJ1-1
D gene: NA
clone size: NA
CDR3 DNA: TGTGCCAGCAGCTTAGGGGGGGACCCTTTTGGGAACACTGAAGCTTTCTTT
CDR3 protein: CASSLGGDPFGNTEAFF

V gene: TRBV7-9
J gene: TRBJ2-1
D gene: TRBD1
clone size: NA
CDR3 DNA: TGTGCCAGCGGACTAGGGACCGGGACAGGGCTTTTGTATGAGCAGTTCTTC
CDR3 protein: CASGLGTGTGLLYEQFF

V gene: TRBV6-5
J gene: TRBJ1-6
D gene: NA
clone size: NA
CDR3 DNA: TGTGCCAGCAGTCAAAGGGACCCGTCGCCCCTCCACTTT
CDR3 protein: CASSQRDPSPLHF

V gene: TRBV15
J gene: TRBJ1-5
D gene: NA
clone size: NA
CDR3 DNA: TGTGCCACCAGCAGAGAAGCGGGAAATCAGCCCCAGCATTTT
CDR3 protein: CATSREAGNQPQHF

V gene: TRBV2
J gene: TRBJ2-7
D gene: TRBD2
clone size: NA
CDR3 DNA: TGTGCCAGCAGTGGATCTAGCGGGAGCTCCGAGCAGTACTTC
CDR3 protein: CASSGSSGSSEQYF

V gene: TRBV28
J gene: TRBJ1-5
D gene: NA
clone size: NA
CDR3 DNA: TGTGCCAGCAGTCCGGGACAACAGTCTCAGCCCCAGCATTTT
CDR3 protein: CASSPGQQSQPQHF

V gene: TRBV5-6
J gene: TRBJ2-2
D gene: TRBD2
clone size: NA
CDR3 DNA: TGTGCCAGCAGCCTGCTAGCGGGGTCTAACACCGGGGAGCTGTTTTTT
CDR3 protein: CASSLLAGSNTGELFF

V gene: TRBV19
J gene: TRBJ1-5
D gene: NA
clone size: NA
CDR3 DNA: TGTGCCAGTAGTTCGGACGGCTTTTATAGCAATCAGCCCCAGCATTTT
CDR3 protein: CASSSDGFYSNQPQHF

V gene: TRBV29-1
J gene: TRBJ2-7
D gene: TRBD2
clone size: NA
CDR3 DNA: TGCAGCGTTGAGGCGGGACAAAGGGCGGGAGGCGAGCAGTACTTC
CDR3 protein: CSVEAGQRAGGEQYF

V gene: TRBV28
J gene: TRBJ2-1
D gene: NA
clone size: few
CDR3 DNA: TGTGCCAGCAGTTACTCCGGAGGCGATGAGCAGTTCTTC
CDR3 protein: CASSYSGGDEQFF

V gene: TRBV2
J gene: TRBJ2-7
D gene: TRBD2
clone size: once
CDR3 DNA: TGTGCCAGCCCAGCGACTAGCGAGAACTCCTACGAGCAGTACTTC
CDR3 protein: CASPATSENSYEQYF

V gene: TRBV4-3
J gene: TRBJ2-7
D gene: NA
clone size: few
CDR3 DNA: TGCGCCAGCAGCCAAGATAGCGACGAGCAGTACTTC
CDR3 protein: CASSQDSDEQYF

V gene: TRBV10-3
J gene: TRBJ2-2
D gene: TRBD2
clone size: NA
CDR3 DNA: TGTGCCATCAGTGAGTCTATCGGGAGGGCTAACGGGGAGCTGTTTTTT
CDR3 protein: CAISESIGRANGELFF

V gene: TRBV27
J gene: TRBJ2-1
D gene: NA
clone size: NA
CDR3 DNA: TGTGCCAGCAGTCCAGGACAGTACAATGAGCAGTTCTTC
CDR3 protein: CASSPGQYNEQFF